The clone carrying this T cell receptor beta chain was detected a few times. Its antigen is still unknown. The data originate from a study of T cells after yellow fever vaccination. The CDR3 covers 13 residues. The germline V and J ends were trimmed by 4 bases and 4 bases, with 13 bases remaining between them. The germline CDR1 and CDR2 sequences are SQVTM and ANQGSEA. Synthesis of TCR cDNA relied on 5'RACE template switching, which attached a universal primer site and UMIs. Each CDR3 protein gets one entry after TCRdb re-called the 5' RACE reads with MiXCR. The repertoire includes a few hundred thousand distinct CDR3 sequences, under 20% of them detected once, and over 15% sits in the top ten. Findings and limits, study-wide: Clonotypes shared by both compartments, CD4 and CD8, made up a small share. Sorted repertoires could include abundant contaminating clonotypes from bulk cells. Reappearing after the booster were most of the clones from primary vaccination (about 96% CD4, 75% to 90% CD8).

The specimen was PBMCs, collected before the yellow fever booster vaccination. The chain couples TRBV29-1 to TRBJ1-2, with unresolved D. This sequence originates from a young man who received the YFV17D yellow fever vaccine. CDR3 protein: CSVVRGTGYGYTF. The CDR3 DNA sequence: TGCAGCGTTGTCAGAGGCACGGGCTATGGCTACACCTTC.